The clone carrying this T cell receptor beta chain was seen many times. The sample originates from a study of spatial heterogeneity in lung cancer. Time point here: sample taken at primary tumor resection. The sequenced material consisted of unsorted whole RNA from tumor, nontumor lung or frozen PBMC. Germline CDR1 and CDR2: SGDLS and YYNGEE. Trimming removed 0 bases at V and 2 bases at J, with 11 bases between. CDR3 length: 15 residues. Each CDR3 protein gets one entry after TCRdb re-called the 5' RACE reads with MiXCR. The sample has 45,000 or so distinct CDR3 sequences, roughly 10% seen once. The receptor was derived from a female donor with early-stage non-small cell lung cancer. The sample consisted of PBMCs, taken at surgery. V and J are TRBV9 and TRBJ2-5; TRBD1 or TRBD2 may be the D gene (5 bases each). This CDR3 is CASSVAGTRQETQYF. Written as DNA, the CDR3 is TGTGCCAGCAGCGTAGCGGGGACCAGACAAGAGACCCAGTACTTC. The whole variable domain, filled in from reference TRBV9 and TRBJ2-5, reads DSGVTQTPKHLITATGQRVTLRCSPRSGDLSVYWYQQSLDQGLQFLIQYYNGEERAKGNILERFSAQQFPDLHSELNLSSLELGDSALYFCASSVAGTRQETQYFGPGTRLLVL.